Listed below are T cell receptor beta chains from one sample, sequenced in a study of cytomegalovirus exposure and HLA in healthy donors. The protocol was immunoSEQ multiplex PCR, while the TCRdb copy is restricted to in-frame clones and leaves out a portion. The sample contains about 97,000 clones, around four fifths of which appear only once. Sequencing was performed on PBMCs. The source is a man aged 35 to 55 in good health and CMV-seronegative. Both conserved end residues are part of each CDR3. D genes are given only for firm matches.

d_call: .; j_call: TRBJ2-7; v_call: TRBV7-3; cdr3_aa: CASSFGQASDEQYF
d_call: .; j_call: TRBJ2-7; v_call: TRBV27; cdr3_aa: CASSLWNSGNYEQYF
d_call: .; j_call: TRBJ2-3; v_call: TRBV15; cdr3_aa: CATSSFNRTDTQYF
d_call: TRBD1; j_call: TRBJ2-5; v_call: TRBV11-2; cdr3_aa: CASSYRTGQETQYF
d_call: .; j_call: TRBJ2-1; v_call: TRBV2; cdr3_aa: CASSENGLIYNEQFF
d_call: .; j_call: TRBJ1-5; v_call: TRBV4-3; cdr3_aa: CASSQDIGNQPQHF
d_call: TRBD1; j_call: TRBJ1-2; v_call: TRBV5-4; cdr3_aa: CASSLVTGGDYGYTF
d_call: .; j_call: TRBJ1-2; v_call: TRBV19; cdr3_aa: CASSIQGNPINYGYTF
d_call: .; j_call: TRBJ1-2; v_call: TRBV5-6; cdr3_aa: CASTPPGHTTLDGYTF
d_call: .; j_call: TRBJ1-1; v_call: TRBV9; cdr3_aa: CASSVAGGRGSTEAFF
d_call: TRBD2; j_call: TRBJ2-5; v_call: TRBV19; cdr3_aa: CASSWGSGGYQETQYF
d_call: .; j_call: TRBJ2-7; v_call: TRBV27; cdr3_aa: CASNRGGPSYEQYF
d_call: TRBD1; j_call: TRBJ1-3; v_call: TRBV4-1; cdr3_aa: CASSQIPGQAGNTIYF
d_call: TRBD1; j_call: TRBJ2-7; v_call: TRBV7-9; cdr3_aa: CASSPTGTTPEQYF
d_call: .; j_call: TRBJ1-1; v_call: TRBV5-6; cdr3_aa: CASSFRGFAFF
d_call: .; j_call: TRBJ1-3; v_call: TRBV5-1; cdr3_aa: CASSLAVRGESGNTIYF
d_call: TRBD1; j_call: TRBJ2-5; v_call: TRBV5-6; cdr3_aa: CASSSRDRAGQETQYF
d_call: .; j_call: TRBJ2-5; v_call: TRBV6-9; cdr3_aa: CASSYLQTRRETRYF
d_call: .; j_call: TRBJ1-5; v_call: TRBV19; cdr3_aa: CASSLPIFSGFSNQPQHF
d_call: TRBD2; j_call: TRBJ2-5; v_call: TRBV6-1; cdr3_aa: CASSGGTSAETQYF
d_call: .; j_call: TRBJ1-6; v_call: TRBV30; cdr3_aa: CAWSTGSGSHSPLHF
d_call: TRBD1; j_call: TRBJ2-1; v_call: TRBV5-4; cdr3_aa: CASSRSQGDNEQFF